The 29 T cell receptor beta chains reported below all come from one sample, sequenced in a study of T cell repertoires in cytomegalovirus infection. These receptors have no known antigen. TCRdb re-derived calls from the reads in MiXCR, one entry per CDR3 protein. The sample has roughly 800,000 distinct CDR3 sequences; approximately 32% are singletons. The sequences come from cultured CD8+ T cells from PBMCs, collected from culture after CMV antigen stimulation. The source is a human donor in good health (CMV status not recorded). Some clones in this sample may be carry-over from other donors' samples.

V gene TRBV28 combines with J gene TRBJ2-5; 7 bases are a match to TRBD1. The J segment lost 0 bases and the V segment lost 7 bases, leaving 5 bases of the junction unmatched. The CDR3 contains 14 residues. From germline, CDR1 is MDHEN and CDR2 SYDVKM. The CDR3 protein is CASTLTGDQETQYF. CDR3 in DNA: TGTGCCAGCACCTTAACAGGGGACCAAGAGACCCAGTACTTC.

The chain carries TRBV4-1 and TRBJ1-3; unclear D gene. The germline gives CDR1 MGHRA, CDR2 YSYEKL. The CDR3 covers 17 residues. Trimming removed 4 bases at V and 2 bases at J, with 18 bases between. As DNA, the CDR3 is TGCGCCAGCAGCCCATCGAGCAGCACGCTGGCTGGAAACACCATATATTTT. Its translation is CASSPSSSTLAGNTIYF.

This clonotype was counted many times. CDR3 in amino acids: CASSLGESYNEQFF. The CDR3 bases are TGTGCCAGCTCCTTAGGGGAGAGCTACAATGAGCAGTTCTTC. The rearrangement joins TRBV7-6 to TRBJ2-1; D might be TRBD1 or TRBD2, each matching 5 bases. CDR1 SGHVS and CDR2 FNYEAQ come from the germline V gene. Trimming removed 8 bases from V and 3 bases from J, with 14 bases in between. The CDR3 totals 14 residues.

This clonotype was found once. This could be a read error, since a much larger clone is one nucleotide away. The gene calls are TRBV7-6 and TRBJ1-1; 10 bases match TRBD1. CDR3 size: 17 residues. Looked up from germline, CDR1 is SGHVS and CDR2 is FNYEAQ. CDR3 protein: CASSLFGTGEVGTDAFF. CDR3 coding DNA: TGTGCCAGCAGCTTATTTGGGACAGGGGAAGTTGGCACTGATGCTTTCTTT.

CDR3 loop: CASSPVDQKTYRDSSYEQYF. The CDR3 nucleotides read TGTGCCAGCTCACCAGTAGACCAGAAAACGTACCGGGACAGCTCCTACGAGCAGTACTTC. This chain connects TRBV18 to TRBJ2-7; TRBD1 agrees at 7 bases. The junction had 19 bases not matched to a gene; V was cut back by 2 bases and J by 0 bases. This CDR3 is 20 amino acids long. Germline CDR1 is KGHSH and CDR2 is LQKENI.

The V call is TRBV6-1, the J call TRBJ2-1; D uncertain. CDR1 and CDR2 (germline): MNHNS, SASEGT. This CDR3 has 15 amino acids. V was trimmed by 6 bases and J by 4 bases, leaving 16 bases between them. CDR3 DNA: TGTGCCAGCAGCCCCGAAGGGTTCCTGTACAATGAGCAGTTCTTC. It codes for CASSPEGFLYNEQFF.

J is TRBJ2-2 and V is TRBV4-3; perhaps TRBD1 as D (8 bases). CDR1 is LGHNA, CDR2 YSLEER, per germline. There are 18 residues in the CDR3. Between the trimmed V and J ends, which lost 3 bases and 3 bases, there was a span of 20 bases. The CDR3 DNA sequence: TGCGCCAGCAGCCATCCCACAGGGGGGGGGCCGGACACCGGGGAGCTGTTTTTT. Translating gives CASSHPTGGGPDTGELFF.

This rearrangement joins TRBV27 to TRBJ1-1, with 8 positions matching TRBD1. CDR1 and CDR2 (germline): MNHEY, SMNVEV (reference sequence). The ends lost 3 bases at V and 3 bases at J; junction bases unmatched: 3. The CDR3 has 14 amino acids. Here the CDR3 reads CASSLGGQDTEAFF. CDR3 in DNA: TGTGCCAGCAGTTTGGGGGGACAGGACACTGAAGCTTTCTTT.

A few counts support this clonotype. The chain couples TRBV6-1 to TRBJ2-1, with D possibly matching TRBD2 (5 bases). The length of the CDR3 is 13 residues. V was clipped by 5 bases and J by 15 bases, with 20 bases between them. Per the germline V gene, CDR1 is MNHNS and CDR2 is SASEGT. CDR3 DNA sequence: TGTGCCAGCAGTCCCTTGCCGGGGTTTTATGCGTTCTTC. Translating it yields CASSPLPGFYAFF.

Only a few counts were recorded for this clonotype. This chain connects TRBV7-9 to TRBJ1-2, with unresolved D. The CDR3 is 16 residues long. Germline V gene sequence: CDR1 SEHNR, CDR2 FQNEAQ (reference sequence). The V and J ends lost 4 bases and 7 bases respectively, with 22 bases between them. The CDR3 sequence is CASSSPVEVLTIGYTF. Here the CDR3 DNA reads TGTGCCAGCAGCTCCCCTGTCGAGGTCCTGACTATTGGCTACACCTTC.

The chain is built from TRBV6-1 and TRBJ2-2; a possible D gene is TRBD2 (5 bases). Trimming shortened V by 1 base and J by 5 bases, and 8 bases separated the two germline ends. The CDR3 has 14 amino acids. Germline values: CDR1 MNHNS, CDR2 SASEGT. CDR3 DNA: TGTGCCAGCAGTGAAGGGCCGGGGACCGGGGAGCTGTTTTTT. It translates to CASSEGPGTGELFF.

This clonotype was recorded many times. V usage is TRBV7-8 and J usage is TRBJ2-1, with 11 bases that match TRBD2. Germline trimming cut 5 bases from V and 5 bases from J; bases unmatched to any gene: 14. Germline V gives CDR1 SGHVS, CDR2 FQNEAQ. CDR3 length: 18 residues. For the CDR3, the DNA is TGTGCCAGCAGCCCCCGACTAGCGGGACTTCACCCGGACAATGAGCAGTTCTTC. As protein: CASSPRLAGLHPDNEQFF.

The chain couples TRBV4-3 to TRBJ2-2, with D uncertain. Germline-derived CDR1 and CDR2 are LGHNA and YSLEER. V was pared by 3 bases and J by 0 bases, with 8 bases between. CDR3 length equals 15 residues. CDR3: CASSQGPANTGELFF. The CDR3 nucleotides read TGCGCCAGCAGCCAGGGCCCAGCGAACACCGGGGAGCTGTTTTTT.

This clonotype was observed a few times. V usage is TRBV7-6 and J usage is TRBJ1-2, with 7 bases that match TRBD1. Germline V gives CDR1 SGHVS, CDR2 FNYEAQ. The ends lost 0 bases at V and 2 bases at J; junction bases unmatched: 6. The CDR3 has 16 amino acids. The CDR3 loop reads CASSLAPDRSNYGYTF. CDR3 sequence (DNA): TGTGCCAGCAGCTTAGCTCCGGACAGGTCGAACTATGGCTACACCTTC.

The table lists this clonotype with many counts. The chain is built from TRBV7-2 and TRBJ2-5; the match to TRBD2 covers 13 bases. The CDR3 totals 17 residues. CDR1 is SGHTA, CDR2 FQGNSA, per germline. V dropped 5 bases and J dropped 5; count of bases not matched to a gene: 11. CDR3 amino acids: CASSPRTSGGAVETQYF. In DNA, the CDR3 is TGTGCCAGCAGCCCGAGAACTAGCGGGGGGGCCGTGGAGACCCAGTACTTC.

J is TRBJ2-5 and V is TRBV10-3; D remains unclear. The V end lost 6 bases, the J end lost 1 base, and 12 bases lay between the germline ends. This CDR3 is 14 amino acids long. CDR1 is ENHRY, CDR2 SYGVKD, per germline. As DNA, the CDR3 is TGTGCCATCAGCATAGGAACAGTCCAAGAGACCCAGTACTTC. Residues: CAISIGTVQETQYF.

This clonotype has at least ten counts. V and J are TRBV7-2 and TRBJ2-1; 7 bases match TRBD2. The germline CDR1 and CDR2 sequences are SGHTA and FQGNSA. Germline trimming cut 0 bases from V and 7 bases from J; bases unmatched to any gene: 12. The CDR3 is 17 residues long. The CDR3 DNA reads TGTGCCAGCAGCTTAGCAGGGAGGGAGACTGAGTGGAATGAGCAGTTCTTC. Translated: CASSLAGRETEWNEQFF.

CDR3 loop: CASSLFRQANNEQFF. The CDR3 coding sequence is TGTGCCAGCAGCTTATTCAGGCAGGCCAACAATGAGCAGTTCTTC. The rearrangement links TRBV7-6 to TRBJ2-1; D unclear. Germline V CDR1 and CDR2: SGHVS, FNYEAQ. Trimming took off 2 bases at V and 5 bases at J, with 13 bases between the two ends. The CDR3 contains 15 residues.

With regard to this clonotype: One end of the junction is discordant with germline, which a read error may explain. The rearrangement links TRBV7-2 to TRBJ1-1, with D possibly being TRBD1 (6 bases). This CDR3 spans 16 amino acids. CDR1 is SGHTA, CDR2 FQGNSA, per germline. The CDR3 loop is CASTLGGLLGNTEAFF. The CDR3 nucleotides read TGTGCCAGCACCTTAGGGGGGCTATTAGGAAACACTGAAGCTTTCTTT.

This clonotype was observed a few times. This chain links TRBV4-1 with TRBJ1-5, with D possibly matching TRBD1 (5 bases). CDR3 length: 16 residues. Between the trimmed V and J ends, which lost 5 bases and 0 bases, there was a span of 14 bases. Germline values: CDR1 MGHRA, CDR2 YSYEKL. The CDR3 nucleotides are TGCGCCAGCAGCTTATCCTCAGGGAGTAGCAATCAGCCCCAGCATTTT. Its translation is CASSLSSGSSNQPQHF.

CDR3 in amino acids: CASSVDPGNTEAFF. For the CDR3, the DNA is TGTGCCAGTAGTGTTGATCCGGGGAACACTGAAGCTTTCTTT. The chain is built from TRBV19 and TRBJ1-1; no clear D. V was cut by 5 bases and J by 1 base, with 11 bases left in between. From germline, CDR1 is LNHDA and CDR2 SQIVND (reference sequence). The length of the CDR3 is 14 residues. Combining the CDR3 with reference TRBV19 and TRBJ1-1 gives the whole variable domain DGGITQSPKYLFRKEGQNVTLSCEQNLNHDAMYWYRQDPGQGLRLIYYSQIVNDFQKGDIAEGYSVSREKKESFPLTVTSAQKNPTAFYLCASSVDPGNTEAFFGQGTRLTVV.

This clonotype was counted ten times or more. The chain carries TRBV7-6 and TRBJ2-1; D call uncertain. Germline values: CDR1 SGHVS, CDR2 FNYEAQ. The CDR3 totals 16 residues. V lost 4 bases, J lost 8 bases, and 21 bases lay in between. The DNA for the CDR3 is TGTGCCAGCAGCTCATCCGTCGGAAGGGTAGGCGATGAGCAGTTCTTC. It is translated as CASSSSVGRVGDEQFF.

The chain links TRBV27 to TRBJ1-5; 7 bases map to TRBD1. This CDR3 comprises 14 residues. Trimming removed 5 bases from V and 3 bases from J; junction bases left unmatched: 4. Germline lookup yields CDR1 MNHEY and CDR2 SMNVEV (reference sequence). The CDR3 DNA sequence: TGTGCCAGCAGTGAACAGGGGTACAATCAGCCCCAGCATTTT. This gives the protein CASSEQGYNQPQHF.

The rearrangement joins TRBV11-1 to TRBJ2-7; the D is unclear. The CDR3 runs 14 residues. V gave up 2 bases and J gave up 0 bases, with 8 bases separating them. Germline V gene sequence: CDR1 SGHAT, CDR2 FQDESV (reference sequence). The CDR3 DNA sequence: TGTGCCAGCAGCTTATTGCGATTCTCCTACGAGCAGTACTTC. Translated, it gives CASSLLRFSYEQYF. Supplemented by reference TRBV11-1 and TRBJ2-7, the full variable domain reads EAEVAQSPRYKITEKSQAVAFWCDPISGHATLYWYRQILGQGPELLVQFQDESVVDDSQLPKDRFSAERLKGVDSTLKIQPAELGDSAMYLCASSLLRFSYEQYFGPGTRLTVT.

This clonotype was detected a few times. The chain links TRBV28 to TRBJ1-1; D ambiguous. Trimming stripped 5 bases from V and 8 bases from J, with 18 bases between. The CDR3 covers 14 residues. The V gene's germline CDR1 is MDHEN and CDR2 SYDVKM. CDR3 sequence: CASSRNSRPREAFF. CDR3 sequence (DNA): TGTGCCAGCAGTCGAAACAGTCGACCGAGGGAAGCTTTCTTT.

The chain carries TRBV5-1 and TRBJ1-1; weak D call: TRBD1 (6 bases). V was trimmed by 2 bases and J by 3 bases, leaving 11 bases between them. CDR3 length: 14 residues. Per germline, CDR1 SGHRS and CDR2 YFSETQ. CDR3 DNA sequence: TGCGCCAGCAGCTTAGGGGAGGGGGACACTGAAGCTTTCTTT. Amino acids: CASSLGEGDTEAFF.

The sample holds a few counts of this clonotype. V gene TRBV2 combines with J gene TRBJ2-1; D is perhaps TRBD1 (5 bases). The CDR3 totals 18 residues. Germline V gives CDR1 SNHLY, CDR2 FYNNEI. V lost 2 bases and J 4 bases, leaving 21 bases between the germline ends. CDR3 nucleotide sequence: TGTGCCAGCAGTGAATCCGCTCAGGGCCCGTTACTTTACAATGAGCAGTTCTTC. It translates to CASSESAQGPLLYNEQFF.

This clonotype was seen more than once but under ten times. The gene calls are TRBV20-1 and TRBJ1-2, with 7 bases aligning to TRBD1. The germline V gene has CDR1 DFQATT and CDR2 SNEGSKA (reference sequence). Losses at the gene ends were 2 bases for V and 2 bases for J; bases not matched to a gene: 8. CDR3 length equals 15 residues. Here the CDR3 reads CSARRWVRGNYGYTF. CDR3 nucleotide sequence: TGCAGTGCTAGAAGATGGGTCAGGGGGAACTATGGCTACACCTTC.

Here the CDR3 reads CASSRSQGNNEQFF. CDR3 coding DNA: TGCGCCAGCAGCCGCTCACAGGGAAACAATGAGCAGTTCTTC. The chain combines TRBV4-1 with TRBJ2-1; tentatively, D is TRBD1 (6 bases). The V end was cut by 4 bases, the J end by 5 bases, with 12 bases between. The CDR3 runs 14 residues. CDR1 MGHRA and CDR2 YSYEKL come from the germline V gene.